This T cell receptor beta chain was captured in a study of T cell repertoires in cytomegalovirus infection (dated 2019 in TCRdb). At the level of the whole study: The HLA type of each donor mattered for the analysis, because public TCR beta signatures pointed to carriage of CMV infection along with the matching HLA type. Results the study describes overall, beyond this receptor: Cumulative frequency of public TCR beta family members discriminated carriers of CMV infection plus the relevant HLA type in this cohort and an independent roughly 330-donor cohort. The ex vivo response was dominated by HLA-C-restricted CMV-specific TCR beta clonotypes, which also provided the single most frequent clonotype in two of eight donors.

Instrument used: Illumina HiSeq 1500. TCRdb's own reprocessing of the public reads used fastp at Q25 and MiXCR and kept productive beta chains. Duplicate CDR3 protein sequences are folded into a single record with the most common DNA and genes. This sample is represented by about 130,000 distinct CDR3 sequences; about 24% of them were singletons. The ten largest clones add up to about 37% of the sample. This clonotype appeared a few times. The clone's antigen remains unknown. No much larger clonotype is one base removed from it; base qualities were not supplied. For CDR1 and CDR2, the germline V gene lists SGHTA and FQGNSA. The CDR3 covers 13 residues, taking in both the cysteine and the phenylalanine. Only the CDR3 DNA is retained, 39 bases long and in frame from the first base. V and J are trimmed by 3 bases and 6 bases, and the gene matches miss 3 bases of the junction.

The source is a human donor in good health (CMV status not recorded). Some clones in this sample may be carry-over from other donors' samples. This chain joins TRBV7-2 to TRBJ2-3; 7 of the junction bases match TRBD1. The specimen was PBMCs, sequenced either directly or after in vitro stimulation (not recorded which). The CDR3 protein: CASSFSRGDTQYF. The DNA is TGTGCCAGCAGCTTCTCCAGGGGGGATACGCAGTATTTT.